The 26 T cell receptor beta chains listed next were all sequenced from one sample in a study of vaccination and CD4 T cells after COVID-19. Oncomine TCR Beta short-read sequencing was applied to DNA from cultured CD4+ T cells. TCRdb re-called the PCR reads with MiXCR, one entry per CDR3 protein. The sample yields about 14,000 distinct CDR3 sequences, about 47% seen once. The treatment here: approximately 11-day PBMC culture with coronavirus spike peptide pools or control peptides (ViraFEST assay). These TCRs' antigens remain unknown. The source material was CD4+ T cells from blood, cultured in vitro. These receptors all come from a human donor who had recovered from COVID-19.

CDR3 bases: TGTGCCAGTAGTAGAGGGGGAACCTCCAAAAACATTCAGTACTTC. Translating gives CASSRGGTSKNIQYF. The chain combines TRBV19 with TRBJ2-4; D perhaps matches TRBD1 (6 bases). The germline V gene encodes CDR1 LNHDA and CDR2 SQIVND (reference sequence). V was pared by 4 bases and J by 2 bases, with 12 bases between. The CDR3 totals 15 residues.

This clonotype came up a few times. This sequence joins TRBV20-1 and TRBJ2-7, with TRBD2 matching over 12 bases. The CDR3 contains 13 residues. CDR1 and CDR2 (germline): DFQATT, SNEGSKA (reference sequence). V lost 6 bases, J lost 6 bases, and 6 bases stayed unmatched. CDR3 bases: TGCAGTGCCTCGACTAGCGGGAGTGGCGAGCAGTACTTC. Translating it yields CSASTSGSGEQYF.

This clonotype was observed a handful of times. J is TRBJ1-1 and V is TRBV30, with unresolved D. V lost 0 bases, J lost 6 bases, and 11 bases lay in between. The CDR3 is 13 residues long. Germline V CDR1 and CDR2: GTSNPN, SVGIG (reference sequence). CDR3 DNA sequence: TGTGCCTGGAGTGTACGGCCGGGTTCTGAAGCTTTCTTT. Translating gives CAWSVRPGSEAFF.

The chain joins TRBV29-1 to TRBJ2-5; the D call may be TRBD1 or TRBD2 (7 bases each). Germline CDR1 SQVTM, CDR2 ANQGSEA. The V end lost 7 bases, the J end lost 4 bases, and 13 bases lay between the germline ends. The CDR3 totals 12 residues. CDR3 in amino acids: CSGTGEGETQYF. CDR3 DNA sequence: TGCAGCGGAACAGGGGAGGGAGAGACCCAGTACTTC.

The V gene is TRBV21-1, the J gene TRBJ1-3; the table's D call, TRBD1, was not checked against the DNA. TRBV21-1 is a known pseudogene. The CDR3 is 16 residues long. The CDR3 DNA follows: TGTGCCAGCAGCAAAACGGGTCATCCCGACGGAAACACCATATATTTT. Translating it yields CASSKTGHPDGNTIYF.

Of note for this clonotype: At one boundary the junction diverges from the germline segment, which might be a read error. The gene calls are TRBV11-3 and TRBJ2-1; D gene unclear. The CDR3 is made up of 13 amino acids. CDR1 is SGHNT, CDR2 YENEEA, per germline. CDR3 amino acids: CAGSLDPGDEQFF. The CDR3 DNA reads TGTGCCGGCAGCTTAGATCCAGGCGATGAGCAGTTCTTC. Filled out from reference TRBV11-3 and TRBJ2-1, the complete variable domain reads EAGVVQSPRYKIIEKKQPVAFWCNPISGHNTLYWYLQNLGQGPELLIRYENEEAVDDSQLPKDRFSAERLKGVDSTLKIQPAELGDSAVYLCAGSLDPGDEQFFGPGTRLTVL.

V usage is TRBV20-1 and J usage is TRBJ2-3; 7 positions agree with TRBD2. The V segment lost 2 bases and the J segment 2 bases; nucleotides outside the gene matches: 10. Germline CDR1 and CDR2: DFQATT and SNEGSKA (reference sequence). The CDR3 has 16 residues. The CDR3 sequence: CSARSGLAGVTDTQYF. In nucleotides, the CDR3 is TGCAGTGCTAGATCGGGTCTGGCGGGAGTCACAGATACGCAGTATTTT.

The chain recombines TRBV4-3 with TRBJ1-2, with D possibly being TRBD1 (6 bases). Germline-derived CDR1 and CDR2 are LGHNA and YSLEER. V was shortened by 4 bases and J by 8 bases, with 20 bases between the two germline ends. The CDR3 has 15 amino acids. CDR3 amino acids: CASSLGEGEGRGYTF. Written as DNA, the CDR3 is TGCGCCAGCAGCCTAGGGGAGGGGGAAGGGAGAGGCTACACCTTC.

The rearrangement links TRBV21-1 to TRBJ2-7; TRBD1 was called by the table and not checked on the DNA. TRBV21-1 is given as a pseudogene. This CDR3 comprises 14 residues. The DNA for the CDR3 is TGTGCCAGCATAACCGGGACAGGGCAGGACGAGCAGTACTTC. As protein: CASITGTGQDEQYF.

On this clonotype: The junction departs from germline at one end; a sequencing error may be responsible. The chain links TRBV15 to TRBJ2-5; 12 bases map to TRBD2. The CDR3 contains 17 residues. The germline gives CDR1 LNHNV, CDR2 YYDKDF (reference sequence). CDR3 bases: TGTGTCACCAGCAGAGGTCGACTAGCGGGAGACCAAGAGACCCAGTACTTC. Encoded protein: CVTSRGRLAGDQETQYF.

The chain links TRBV6-1 to TRBJ2-3; 9 bases are a match to TRBD1. In germline, CDR1 is MNHNS, CDR2 SASEGT. The CDR3 spans 13 residues. V was clipped by 6 bases and J by 2 bases; unmatched bases: 0. The CDR3 spells CASRQGATDTQYF. The CDR3 DNA is TGTGCCAGCAGACAGGGGGCCACAGATACGCAGTATTTT.

This clonotype was detected a few times. The chain combines TRBV7-3 with TRBJ2-5, with D possibly called TRBD1 or TRBD2 (6 bases each). Germline loops: CDR1 SGHTA, CDR2 FQGTGA. Trimming removed 2 bases from V and 5 bases from J, with 9 bases in between. The CDR3 is 13 residues long. The CDR3 here is CASSLGGRETQYF. As DNA, the CDR3 is TGTGCCAGCAGCTTAGGGGGGCGGGAGACCCAGTACTTC.

The table lists this clonotype with a few counts. V gene TRBV6-5 combines with J gene TRBJ1-5; D unclear. Trimming cost V 0 bases and J 7 bases, with 7 bases left between them. The germline gives CDR1 MNHEY, CDR2 SVGAGI. CDR3 length: 13 residues. DNA for the CDR3: TGTGCCAGCAGTTACTCCCTTTGGCAGCCCCAGCATTTT. As protein: CASSYSLWQPQHF.

This sequence joins TRBV7-9 and TRBJ1-5; D perhaps matches TRBD1 (5 bases). The CDR3 is made up of 14 amino acids. Germline CDR1 SEHNR, CDR2 FQNEAQ (reference sequence). Trimming pared 7 bases from V and 1 base from J, leaving 11 bases between. The DNA for the CDR3 is TGTGCCAGCAACTTCGGGGGGAGCAATCAGCCCCAGCATTTT. Translated, it gives CASNFGGSNQPQHF.

The rearrangement uses TRBV27 and TRBJ2-5; TRBD2 aligns across 8 bases. J was trimmed by 0 bases and V by 5 bases; bases with no gene match: 8. CDR3 size: 16 residues. Germline CDR1 and CDR2: MNHEY and SMNVEV (reference sequence). The CDR3 DNA reads as TGTGCCAGCAGTCTGACTGGCGGGGGGAACCAAGAGACCCAGTACTTC. It specifies CASSLTGGGNQETQYF.

This chain links TRBV6-2 or TRBV6-3 with TRBJ1-5; D is possibly TRBD1 (5 bases). V was trimmed by 7 bases and J by 1 base, leaving 14 bases between them. Germline V gene data show CDR1 as MNHEY and CDR2 as SVGEGT. CDR3 length equals 15 residues. In DNA form, the CDR3 reads TGTGCCAGCACCCTGGGGGGTCTGAGCAATCAGCCCCAGCATTTT. Amino acids: CASTLGGLSNQPQHF.

The V gene is TRBV6-1, the J gene TRBJ1-5; tentative D call: TRBD1 (6 bases). The CDR3 sequence is 14 residues long. Per germline, CDR1 MNHNS and CDR2 SASEGT. V was trimmed by 5 bases and J by 4 bases, leaving 12 bases between them. This CDR3 reads CASSTRGSNQPQHF. CDR3 nucleotides: TGTGCCAGCAGTACCAGGGGTTCTAATCAGCCCCAGCATTTT.

The rearrangement links TRBV6-5 to TRBJ1-3; D perhaps matches TRBD1 (5 bases). The CDR3 consists of 15 residues. V was shortened by 2 bases and J by 3 bases, with 11 bases between the two germline ends. From germline, CDR1 is MNHEY and CDR2 SVGAGI. The CDR3 DNA reads as TGTGCCAGCAGTTACCCCGGGACGGGTGGAAACACCATATATTTT. The encoded protein is CASSYPGTGGNTIYF.

J is TRBJ1-5 and V is TRBV2; 7 nucleotides match TRBD1. V trimming: 7 bases; J trimming: 5 bases; junction bases outside the gene matches: 11. The CDR3 sequence is 15 residues long. The germline V gene has CDR1 SNHLY and CDR2 FYNNEI. CDR3 sequence (DNA): TGTGCCAGCACAAAGACAGGGCCTTCCGATCAGCCCCAGCATTTT. Its protein is CASTKTGPSDQPQHF.

The rearrangement joins TRBV27 to TRBJ2-1, with 10 bases fitting TRBD2. Germline lookup yields CDR1 MNHEY and CDR2 SMNVEV (reference sequence). V lost 7 bases, J lost 8 bases, and 14 bases stayed unmatched. The CDR3 has 16 amino acids. The CDR3 DNA reads TGTGCCAGCACCTCTTCTAGCGGGAGCTGGTTCTATGAGCAGTTCTTC. As protein: CASTSSSGSWFYEQFF.

The rearrangement uses TRBV7-9 and TRBJ2-2; D not resolved. The V end was cut by 10 bases, the J end by 5 bases, with 8 bases between. The germline CDR1 and CDR2 sequences are SEHNR and FQNEAQ (reference sequence). The CDR3 spans 11 residues. CDR3 DNA: TGTGCCATCGATGAAACCGGGGAGCTGTTTTTT. It translates to CAIDETGELFF.

The chain recombines TRBV5-1 with TRBJ2-6, with TRBD1 identical over 9 bases. Trimming took 0 bases from V and 2 from J; bases not matched to a gene: 6. The CDR3 runs to 18 residues. Germline CDR1 is SGHRS and CDR2 is YFSETQ. The CDR3 region is CASSLGTGVVPGANVLTF. The CDR3 DNA follows: TGCGCCAGCAGCTTGGGGACAGGGGTTGTACCTGGGGCCAACGTCCTGACTTTC.

This chain joins TRBV11-2 and TRBJ1-3; 9 bases fit TRBD1. The CDR3 loop spans 16 amino acids. From germline, CDR1 is SGHAT and CDR2 FQNNGV. V trimming: 5 bases; J trimming: 2 bases; junction bases outside the gene matches: 7. In DNA form, the CDR3 reads TGTGCCAGCAGCCCAGTACAGGGGGCGCCTGGAAACACCATATATTTT. Encoded protein: CASSPVQGAPGNTIYF.

The V and J genes are TRBV6-1 and TRBJ2-5; no clear D gene. The germline V gene has CDR1 MNHNS and CDR2 SASEGT. Trimming stripped 3 bases from V and 3 bases from J, with 8 bases between. The CDR3 is 13 residues long. CDR3 protein: CASSERKEETQYF. CDR3 coding DNA: TGTGCCAGCAGTGAGCGGAAAGAAGAGACCCAGTACTTC.

This clonotype has a handful of counts. The chain combines TRBV10-3 with TRBJ2-1; 7 bases are shared with TRBD2. V was pared by 10 bases and J by 8 bases, with 11 bases of the junction left unmatched. Germline CDR1 is ENHRY and CDR2 is SYGVKD. This CDR3 region has 13 residues. CDR3 sequence: CASTSVLVDEQFF. CDR3 coding DNA: TGTGCCAGCACTAGCGTTCTCGTGGATGAGCAGTTCTTC.

This clonotype was detected a few times. The gene calls are TRBV2 and TRBJ2-7; 9 bases align to TRBD2. This CDR3 has 16 amino acids. V trimming: 0 bases; J trimming: 1 base; junction bases outside the gene matches: 4. CDR1 and CDR2 from the germline V gene are SNHLY and FYNNEI. Written as DNA, the CDR3 is TGTGCCAGCAGTGAAGCCCAACTAGCGGGTTCCTACGAGCAGTACTTC. Its translation is CASSEAQLAGSYEQYF.